The clone carrying this TCR beta chain was detected only once. V lost 6 bases to trimming and J lost 1 base, with 17 bases between them. CDR3 size: 16 residues. CDR1 SEHNR and CDR2 FQNEAQ come from the germline V gene (reference sequence). Study processing details: Amplification of reference gene primers provided the estimated nucleated cell counts. Clones were read by immunoSEQ multiplex PCR, and TCRdb kept only the in-frame ones, dropping some. From that table come the V and J calls and clone size; the DNA was used to work out D and trimming. In the table there are about 120,000 clones, roughly three quarters of which are singletons. The entry originates in a study of blood T cell repertoires in COVID-19. Study at large: Researchers got acute and convalescent COVID-19 samples from the United States, Italy and Spain. The analysed material was cDNA or gDNA that came from T cells, B-cell-depleted T cells, or PBMCs.

This sequence originates from a human donor in a cohort sampled during active COVID-19. The sequenced sample was peripheral blood. The V gene is TRBV7-9, the J gene TRBJ2-3; TRBD1 might be the D (6 bases). CDR3 sequence (DNA): TGTGCCAGCAGGGCTTGGGGGCTTAGCGGCACAGATACGCAGTATTTT. Amino acid sequence: CASRAWGLSGTDTQYF.